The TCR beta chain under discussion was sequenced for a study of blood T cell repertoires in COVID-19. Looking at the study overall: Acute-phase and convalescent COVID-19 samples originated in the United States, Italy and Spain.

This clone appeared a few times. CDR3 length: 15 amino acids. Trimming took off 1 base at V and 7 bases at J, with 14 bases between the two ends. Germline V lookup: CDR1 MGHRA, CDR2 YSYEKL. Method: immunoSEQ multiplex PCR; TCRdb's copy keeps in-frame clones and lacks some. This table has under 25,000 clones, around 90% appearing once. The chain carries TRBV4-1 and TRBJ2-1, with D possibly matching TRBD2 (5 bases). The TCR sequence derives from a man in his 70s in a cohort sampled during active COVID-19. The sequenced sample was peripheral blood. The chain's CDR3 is CASSQVRLTTNEQFF. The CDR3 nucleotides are TGCGCCAGCAGCCAAGTAAGATTGACTACGAATGAGCAGTTCTTC.